This T cell receptor beta chain was retrieved from a study of T cells after yellow fever vaccination (dated by TCRdb to about 2019). Regarding the study in general: The SMART-Seq v4 Ultra Low Input RNA kit was used to prepare libraries from fractions with low cell numbers. The cohort comprised two healthy male donors, one aged 18 to 29 and one aged 30 to 40 years. To track T-cell clones before and after primary and booster YFV17D yellow fever vaccination, bulk TCR alpha and beta repertoires were sequenced longitudinally. Blood was collected at multiple timepoints before and after primary and secondary immunization, and bulk PBMC replicates and cell subsets were isolated.

Sample treatment or condition, as interpreted from the label and publication: live attenuated yellow fever vaccine strain. At every blood-draw timepoint, two biological replicates of bulk PBMCs were collected. PBMCs were isolated from peripheral blood using a standard Ficoll-Paque protocol. TriZol was used to extract RNA from bulk PBMCs, CD4 and CD8 fractions, and dextramer-positive and dextramer-negative fractions. The reads were generated on an Illumina NovaSeq 6000. TCR cDNA was made using 5'RACE template switching, a step that added a universal primer site and unique molecular identifiers. Priming for cDNA synthesis came from both the TCR alpha and TCR beta constant segments. Two PCR steps were used to amplify libraries, with sample barcodes and sequencing adapters being added in the second step. Sequencing of libraries was done on Illumina HiSeq 2500 (2x100 bp) or NovaSeq (2x150 bp). The authors' analysis ran thus. MIGEC was used to demultiplex reads and collapse the reads into UMI consensus sequences, and MiXCR was used for V(D)J alignment. Clonotypes responding to the vaccine were identified with edgeR on replicate PBMC samples, with the criteria of FDR below 0.01 and a log2 fold change above 5 up to day 15. Each bulk clonotype was labeled CD4 or CD8 based on which sequenced repertoire, CD4 or CD8, contained the clonotype at higher abundance. The raw public data were reprocessed by TCRdb itself: fastp quality trimming at Q25, MiXCR clonotype calling, in-frame beta chains only. All rows with the same CDR3 protein become a single entry with the most common DNA and genes. These V and J calls are TCRdb output, not the study's own analysis. Across this sample there are a few hundred thousand distinct CDR3 sequences, with 3.6% seen only once. The ten largest clonotypes hold about a quarter of the sample.

Sequences LNHNV (CDR1) and YYDKDF (CDR2) are obtained from the germline V gene (reference sequence). Its CDR3 holds 14 amino acids, cysteine through phenylalanine. The DNA shown is the 42-base CDR3, in frame from base 1. Between the V and J ends, shortened by 0 bases and 0 bases respectively, the junction contains 3 bases. The research as a whole found: After the booster, most clones that had expanded after primary vaccination were detected again (around 96% of CD4 and roughly 86% of CD8), suggesting broad maintenance of memory. A small share of clonotypes occurred in both CD4 and CD8 compartments, likely arising from convergent recombination. The secondary T-cell response was found to be weaker but faster than the primary response, with a peak reached on day 5 rather than on day 15. Only a couple of donors were included in the study, so the extent to which the findings can be generalized is limited. Computational filtering was needed because FACS-sorted repertoires could contain abundant contaminating clonotypes from the bulk population.

This clonotype was observed many times. Its antigen remains unidentified. No qualities accompany the bases; no much larger clone lies one base away. Here the chain combines TRBV15 and TRBJ2-1; the D gene assignment is ambiguous. The sequencing used PBMCs, collected on the day of the yellow fever booster vaccination. The receptor was isolated from a man between 18 and 35 years old who received the YFV17D yellow fever vaccine. The nucleotides read TGTGCCACCAGCAGAGAGCCCTCCTACAATGAGCAGTTCTTC. Translated, this is CATSREPSYNEQFF.